This TCR beta chain was retrieved from a study of preoperative IRX-2 immunotherapy in early breast cancer. Trimming removed 4 bases at V and 1 base at J, with 7 bases between. The CDR3 is made up of 14 amino acids. Germline loops: CDR1 SSHAT, CDR2 FNYEAQ (reference sequence). Assay used: immunoSEQ multiplex PCR; TCRdb lists only in-frame clones, some missing. The repertoire holds fewer than 35,000 clones, with approximately 89% as singletons. Described treatment: preoperative locoregional IRX-2 cytokine immunotherapy. This phase Ib study tested locoregional IRX-2 cytokine immunotherapy given before surgery.

The sample in question was tumor tissue, obtained after IRX-2 immunotherapy. The chain is built from TRBV7-7 and TRBJ2-2; D might be TRBD1 (5 bases). The sequence was collected from a human donor with breast cancer. CDR3: CASSSTGNTGELFF. Written as DNA, the CDR3 is TGTGCCAGCAGCTCTACAGGGAACACCGGGGAGCTGTTTTTT.